This T cell receptor beta chain was sequenced during a study of early T cells in non-severe SARS-CoV-2 infection. Study in general: The chains were unpaired, and the sequenced material was bulk RNA from unsorted whole blood.

The study's findings and limits: VDJdb-based matching was biased toward anti-spike CD8 responses and missed private and CD4 specificities.

Individual cDNA molecules were tagged with unique molecular identifiers, the study reported. TCRdb re-called the 5' RACE reads through MiXCR, storing one row per CDR3 protein. The table has about 29,000 distinct CDR3 sequences, roughly 5.9% seen once. This clonotype was detected many times. The antigen is undetermined. The CDR3 is made up of 15 amino acids. The V and J ends lost 3 bases and 3 bases respectively, with 12 bases between them. Per germline, CDR1 SGHRS and CDR2 YFSETQ. Sequenced input: whole blood. The chain carries TRBV5-1 and TRBJ2-2; D might be TRBD1 (5 bases). The receptor's source is an adult who was a healthcare worker with PCR-confirmed SARS-CoV-2 infection or an uninfected control (not recorded which). CDR3 sequence: CASSSGLGDTGELFF. The CDR3 DNA sequence: TGCGCCAGCAGCTCCGGCTTAGGGGACACCGGGGAGCTGTTTTTT. Based on the CDR3 plus reference TRBV5-1 and TRBJ2-2, the full variable domain is KAGVTQTPRYLIKTRGQQVTLSCSPISGHRSVSWYQQTPGQGLQFLFEYFSETQRNKGNFPGRFSGRQFSNSRSEMNVSTLELGDSALYLCASSSGLGDTGELFFGEGSRLTVL.